These 23 T cell receptor beta chains were all obtained from the same sample, sequenced in a study of Ad26.COV2.S vaccination and SARS-CoV-2 variants. Here immunoSEQ multiplex PCR was the method, and the copy in TCRdb shows in-frame clones only, minus some. The profile shows around 300,000 clones, approximately 86% of them singletons. The sample's treatment: some 19 received Ad26.COV2.S at low or high dose, single or two shots; about 5 received placebo; per-sample allocation not given. After the first vaccine or placebo injection, samples were drawn on day 63. Sequences were derived from peripheral blood, sampled in a trial of Ad26.COV2.S vaccine versus placebo. The receptors were gathered from a person between 18 and 65 years old who received the Ad26.COV2.S COVID-19 vaccine or a placebo.

V gene TRBV28 combines with J gene TRBJ2-7; unclear D gene. The germline V gene encodes CDR1 MDHEN and CDR2 SYDVKM. This CDR3 is built from 14 residues. The germline V and J ends were trimmed by 5 bases and 4 bases, with 15 bases remaining between them. The CDR3 bases are TGTGCCAGCAGTGTCACTCCCTTGGGGTACGAGCAGTACTTC. Its translation is CASSVTPLGYEQYF.

The rearrangement links TRBV5-1 to TRBJ1-4; D is possibly TRBD1 (5 bases). Trimming left V 4 bases short and J 8 bases short, with 24 bases between. CDR3 length equals 17 residues. Looked up from germline, CDR1 is SGHRS and CDR2 is YFSETQ. Here the CDR3 DNA reads TGCGCCAGCAGCCCTGACCCCGGGGGGATCGTAGTGGAAAAACTGTTTTTT. Translated: CASSPDPGGIVVEKLFF. The full variable domain, with the rest looked up from reference TRBV5-1 and TRBJ1-4, is KAGVTQTPRYLIKTRGQQVTLSCSPISGHRSVSWYQQTPGQGLQFLFEYFSETQRNKGNFPGRFSGRQFSNSRSEMNVSTLELGDSALYLCASSPDPGGIVVEKLFFGSGTQLSVL.

The chain is built from TRBV28 and TRBJ2-4, with 7 nucleotides matching TRBD1. Germline trimming cut 6 bases from V and 3 bases from J; bases unmatched to any gene: 5. The V gene's germline CDR1 is MDHEN and CDR2 SYDVKM. This CDR3 is 14 amino acids long. The CDR3 nucleotides are TGTGCCAGCAGCCGCGACAGGGACAAAAACATTCAGTACTTC. Encoded protein: CASSRDRDKNIQYF. The full variable domain, its missing parts supplied by reference TRBV28 and TRBJ2-4, is DVKVTQSSRYLVKRTGEKVFLECVQDMDHENMFWYRQDPGLGLRLIYFSYDVKMKEKGDIPEGYSVSREKKERFSLILESASTNQTSMYLCASSRDRDKNIQYFGAGTRLSVL.

The chain has TRBV24-1 and TRBJ1-1, with D perhaps TRBD1 (6 bases). V was cut by 6 bases and J by 6 bases, with 13 bases left in between. The CDR3 is 13 residues long. Germline V gives CDR1 KGHDR, CDR2 SFDVKD. The CDR3 DNA reads as TGTGCCACCAGTTTGAACAGGGATTCTGAAGCTTTCTTT. Amino acids: CATSLNRDSEAFF.

The chain links TRBV28 to TRBJ1-4, with a possible D match to TRBD1 (5 bases). V was cut by 6 bases and J by 7 bases, with 15 bases left in between. CDR3 length equals 14 residues. Germline V gene lookup returns CDR1 MDHEN and CDR2 SYDVKM. Here the CDR3 reads CASSLTGDREKLFF. The CDR3 region has the DNA TGTGCCAGCAGCCTCACAGGTGACCGTGAAAAACTGTTTTTT.

The chain recombines TRBV10-3 with TRBJ2-7, with D tentatively TRBD1 (5 bases). The CDR3 runs 14 residues. Germline CDR1 is ENHRY and CDR2 is SYGVKD. V lost 6 bases and J lost 0, with 12 bases in between. CDR3 bases: TGTGCCATCAGCGTACAGGTGAACTCCTACGAGCAGTACTTC. Amino acid sequence: CAISVQVNSYEQYF.

In nucleotides, the CDR3 is TGTGCCAGCAGTGACAGGGGTGGTCGGCCCCAGCATTTT. Protein sequence: CASSDRGGRPQHF. The chain employs TRBV25-1 and TRBJ1-5; tentatively, D is TRBD1 (6 bases). The CDR3 contains 13 residues. V lost 3 bases, J lost 9 bases, and 12 bases lay in between. Per the germline V gene, CDR1 is MGHDK and CDR2 is SYGVNS.

This clone has a single count. V is TRBV20-1 and J is TRBJ2-1; a weak D match, TRBD2 (6 bases). The CDR3 runs to 14 residues. Trimming removed 3 bases at V and 3 bases at J, with 12 bases between. Germline CDR1 DFQATT, CDR2 SNEGSKA (reference sequence). CDR3 in amino acids: CSASGGTGYNEQFF. CDR3 in DNA: TGCAGTGCTAGTGGGGGGACGGGCTACAATGAGCAGTTCTTC.

DNA for the CDR3: TGCGCCAGCAGTGAGGAACTAGCGGGAGGGAGGCAGTACTTC. Encoded protein: CASSEELAGGRQYF. The chain uses TRBV10-2 and TRBJ2-7, with 13 bases identical to TRBD2. Losses at the gene ends were 2 bases for V and 9 bases for J; bases not matched to a gene: 4. The CDR3 sequence is 14 residues long. Looked up from germline, CDR1 is WSHSY and CDR2 is SAAADI.

The chain recombines TRBV12-3 or TRBV12-4 with TRBJ2-7; D ambiguous. This CDR3 is 12 amino acids long. V was pared by 3 bases and J by 4 bases, with 7 bases between. CDR3 sequence: CASSLDPYEQYF. The CDR3 coding sequence is TGTGCCAGCAGTTTGGACCCATACGAGCAGTACTTC.

The J gene is TRBJ1-4, the V gene TRBV21-1. TRBV21-1 is designated a pseudogene. This CDR3 region has 13 residues. CDR3 residues: CASSKPKDEKLFF. The CDR3 DNA is TGTGCCAGCAGCAAACCAAAGGATGAAAAACTGTTTTTT.

This chain links TRBV19 with TRBJ1-1; D ambiguous. Germline V gene lookup returns CDR1 LNHDA and CDR2 SQIVND (reference sequence). Trimming pared 4 bases from V and 4 bases from J, leaving 7 bases between. The CDR3 consists of 12 residues. The CDR3 loop reads CASSTFATEAFF. Here the CDR3 DNA reads TGTGCCAGTAGTACCTTTGCCACTGAAGCTTTCTTT.

A single count supports this clone. This sequence joins TRBV11-2 and TRBJ2-3, with 7 positions matching TRBD2. From germline, CDR1 is SGHAT and CDR2 FQNNGV. V trimming: 5 bases; J trimming: 5 bases; junction bases outside the gene matches: 4. This CDR3 region has 13 residues. CDR3 sequence: CASSLGLGDTQYF. DNA of the CDR3: TGTGCCAGCAGCCTTGGACTAGGAGATACGCAGTATTTT.

The chain combines TRBV27 with TRBJ2-1; 10 bases line up with TRBD2. The CDR3 runs to 15 residues. Germline CDR1 reads MNHEY; CDR2 reads SMNVEV (reference sequence). The V segment lost 7 bases and the J segment 4 bases; nucleotides outside the gene matches: 7. The DNA for the CDR3 is TGTGCCAGCACCCCCACAGCGGGAGGGTACAATGAGCAGTTCTTC. Translation gives CASTPTAGGYNEQFF.

The chain combines TRBV6-2 or TRBV6-3 with TRBJ2-2; no firm D call. This CDR3 has 15 residues. Trimming cost V 3 bases and J 4 bases, with 12 bases left between them. Germline CDR1 is MNHEY and CDR2 is SVGEGT. CDR3 DNA: TGTGCCAGCAGTTATTCGGGTTGGTTCACCGGGGAGCTGTTTTTT. Its protein is CASSYSGWFTGELFF.

The chain is built from TRBV2 and TRBJ2-3, with D tentatively TRBD1 (6 bases). Germline V gives CDR1 SNHLY, CDR2 FYNNEI. Trimming stripped 5 bases from V and 0 bases from J, with 12 bases between. The CDR3 contains 15 residues. CDR3 sequence: CASSWGLPSTDTQYF. CDR3 sequence (DNA): TGTGCCAGCAGTTGGGGGCTTCCTAGCACAGATACGCAGTATTTT.

The rearrangement joins TRBV25-1 to TRBJ1-1; possible D gene TRBD1, 5 bases. Trimming shortened V by 3 bases and J by 4 bases, and 9 bases separated the two germline ends. CDR1 MGHDK and CDR2 SYGVNS come from the germline V gene. The CDR3 runs to 13 residues. The CDR3 is CASSDWGGTEAFF. The CDR3, as DNA: TGTGCCAGCAGTGATTGGGGGGGCACTGAAGCTTTCTTT.

The J gene is TRBJ2-7, the V gene TRBV10-3; 12 bases line up with TRBD2. Germline loops: CDR1 ENHRY, CDR2 SYGVKD. The CDR3 contains 15 residues. Germline trimming cut 2 bases from V and 3 bases from J; bases unmatched to any gene: 2. In DNA form, the CDR3 reads TGTGCCATCAGTGAGAAACTAGCGGGAGGCTACGAGCAGTACTTC. Translated, it gives CAISEKLAGGYEQYF.

This chain links TRBV7-9 with TRBJ1-3; 9 bases line up with TRBD1. The CDR3 is 19 amino acids. Germline trimming cut 5 bases from V and 4 bases from J; bases unmatched to any gene: 18. Germline-derived CDR1 and CDR2 are SEHNR and FQNEAQ (reference sequence). CDR3 protein: CASSHRTGTGSQLGNTIYF. The CDR3 DNA is TGTGCCAGCAGCCATAGAACCGGGACAGGGTCTCAACTAGGAAACACCATATATTTT. Looking up the rest from reference TRBV7-9 and TRBJ1-3 gives the full variable domain: DTGVSQNPRHKITKRGQNVTFRCDPISEHNRLYWYRQTLGQGPEFLTYFQNEAQLEKSRLLSDRFSAERPKGSFSTLEIQRTEQGDSAMYLCASSHRTGTGSQLGNTIYFGEGSWLTVV.

V usage is TRBV6-2 or TRBV6-3 and J usage is TRBJ2-1, with 7 bases matching TRBD2. Looked up from germline, CDR1 is MNHEY and CDR2 is SVGEGT. V shed 0 bases and J 6 bases; nucleotides not matched to a gene: 5. The CDR3 is 15 amino acids. CDR3 DNA: TGTGCCAGCAGTTACTCGGCTAGCGGTTTCAATGAGCAGTTCTTC. As protein: CASSYSASGFNEQFF.

The gene calls are TRBV3-1 (or the pseudogene TRBV3-2) and TRBJ2-3; 8 positions match TRBD2. Germline V gene lookup returns CDR1 LGHDT and CDR2 YNNKEL (reference sequence). With V trimmed by 6 bases and J by 5 bases, 10 bases remained unmatched. The CDR3 runs 15 residues. In DNA form, the CDR3 reads TGTGCCAGCAGACCCAGCGGGGGAGGGGGAGATACGCAGTATTTT. It yields the protein CASRPSGGGGDTQYF.

The V and J genes are TRBV11-2 and TRBJ2-5; 8 bases match TRBD1. After removal of 1 base from V and 4 bases from J, the junction contained 8 bases not matched to a gene. Germline V CDR1 and CDR2: SGHAT, FQNNGV. CDR3 size: 16 residues. CDR3 sequence: CASSLVRQGRRETQYF. The CDR3 region has the DNA TGTGCCAGCAGCTTAGTTAGACAGGGGAGGAGAGAGACCCAGTACTTC.

The V and J genes are TRBV2 and TRBJ2-7; TRBD2 matches 9 bases. V dropped 10 bases and J dropped 4; count of bases not matched to a gene: 11. The CDR3 sequence is 14 residues long. Germline-derived CDR1 and CDR2 are SNHLY and FYNNEI. CDR3 nucleotide sequence: TGTGCCACCCAGACTAGCGGTGGGTGGTACGAGCAGTACTTC. Its protein is CATQTSGGWYEQYF.